This T cell receptor (beta chain) was recovered during a study of T cell responses to AZD1222 COVID-19 vaccine. Study conclusions and caveats: Only after the peak T cell response were repertoires sampled. Close to half of all spike-specific TCRs reportedly target regions of the variants that are unmutated. White British donors predominated, females outnumbered males, and clonal diversity was possibly underestimated.

The table came from immunoSEQ multiplex PCR; TCRdb's copy has only in-frame clones and leaves some out. The sample records some 92,000 clones, roughly nine tenths being singletons. The CDR3 has 14 residues. Per germline, CDR1 ENHRY and CDR2 SYGVKD. The trim removed 0 bases at V and 7 bases at J, leaving 5 bases unmatched. As to this clone: Its antigen is as yet unknown.

The rearrangement joins TRBV10-3 to TRBJ1-2; 7 positions match TRBD1. This clonotype was obtained from an adult in good health. The specimen comprised peripheral blood, sampled on day 0 of AZD1222 vaccination. The CDR3 here is CAISESNRGFGYTF. The CDR3 DNA is TGTGCCATCAGTGAGTCAAACAGGGGATTTGGCTACACCTTC.